This TCR beta chain was identified in a study of early stage breast cancer tumors. About the research overall: Twelve of the 16 invasive tumors were ER+, PR+ and HER2-. Under 10 ER+/PR+/HER2- tumors were invasive ductal; a few were invasive lobular.

TCRdb's copy holds only in-frame clones and misses some; the assay was immunoSEQ multiplex PCR. This table has approximately 33,000 clones, roughly 80% appearing once. Study-wide results and caveats: Tumors had 2.5 to 3-fold higher T cell density and higher clonality than adjacent normal breast tissue. Commonly generated sequences made up most enriched TCRB sequences shared between patients.

With regard to this clone: Its antigen remains unidentified.

The germline CDR1 and CDR2 sequences are LNHDA and SQIVND (reference sequence). This CDR3 is 15 amino acids long. The J segment lost 10 bases and the V segment lost 6 bases, leaving 12 bases of the junction unmatched. This sequence originates from a person between 35 and 49 years old with breast cancer. Input material: blood. The chain joins TRBV19 to TRBJ1-1; 12 nucleotides agree with TRBD1. CDR3 nucleotides: TGTGCCAGTAGCGTGAGGGGGGACAGGGGGCGAGGAGCTTTCTTT. Translating it yields CASSVRGDRGRGAFF.